Given below is one T cell receptor (beta chain) in context. Its antigen remains unknown. It was 200 ng DNA, 28,000 or so T cell genomes, that sorted-subset replicate PCRs used. Profiling relied on immunoSEQ multiplex PCR, and the TCRdb table lists in-frame clones only, not all of them. The sample shows approximately 720,000 clones, approximately 90% of them seen only once. This specimen belongs to a study of shared clonotypes between healthy human individuals. Regarding the study as a whole: Across several donors, naive CD4 shared 4.5% to 6%, naive CD8 over 3%, memory CD4 roughly 2.1%, memory CD8 more than 0.35%.

This CDR3 has 15 amino acids. With 4 bases clipped from V and 3 bases from J, the junction kept 5 bases outside the gene matches. CDR1 MNHEY and CDR2 SMNVEV come from the germline V gene (reference sequence). As defined, naive CD8 cells were CD45RO-negative and positively selected for CCR7, with terminally differentiated effector memory CD45RA+ cells excluded. The TCR was taken from a man under 40 in good health. The rearrangement links TRBV27 to TRBJ2-3; 9 bases are shared with TRBD2. The specimen was naive CD8+ T cells sorted from blood. The CDR3 is CASSSLTSGTDTQYF. As DNA, the CDR3 is TGTGCCAGCAGTTCGTTGACTAGCGGTACAGATACGCAGTATTTT.